These 18 T cell receptor beta chains share one sample of origin, sequenced in a study of cytomegalovirus exposure and HLA in healthy donors. The primer mix had 60 Vbeta and 13 Jbeta primers. Assay used: immunoSEQ multiplex PCR; TCRdb lists only in-frame clones, some missing. Of roughly 130,000 clones listed, 73% are singletons. Sequencing was carried out using PBMCs. Receptor source: a woman aged 40 to 50 in good health and CMV-seronegative.

V and J are TRBV7-3 and TRBJ2-3, with 11 positions matching TRBD2. Germline V gene lookup returns CDR1 SGHTA and CDR2 FQGTGA. This CDR3 contains 14 residues. V trimming: 5 bases; J trimming: 6 bases; junction bases outside the gene matches: 4. DNA for the CDR3: TGTGCCAGCAGCACCGGGACTAGCGGCGATACGCAGTATTTT. This encodes CASSTGTSGDTQYF.

This clone was counted between two and nine times. The genes are TRBV2 and TRBJ1-1; TRBD1 aligns across 7 bases. From germline, CDR1 is SNHLY and CDR2 FYNNEI. This CDR3 contains 10 residues. Trimming cost V 7 bases and J 11 bases; bases outside gene matches: 4. DNA of the CDR3: TGTGCCAGCACCGGGACAGTGGCTTTCTTT. Translation gives CASTGTVAFF.

The rearrangement links TRBV28 to TRBJ2-5, with a tentative D call TRBD2 (5 bases). V was trimmed by 7 bases and J by 2 bases, leaving 20 bases between them. Germline V gene lookup returns CDR1 MDHEN and CDR2 SYDVKM. The CDR3 is 16 residues long. For the CDR3, the DNA is TGTGCCAGCACCCCGGGCTGGGAAGCGGTACAAGAGACCCAGTACTTC. Protein product: CASTPGWEAVQETQYF. The variable domain in full, completed from reference TRBV28 and TRBJ2-5, reads DVKVTQSSRYLVKRTGEKVFLECVQDMDHENMFWYRQDPGLGLRLIYFSYDVKMKEKGDIPEGYSVSREKKERFSLILESASTNQTSMYLCASTPGWEAVQETQYFGPGTRLLVL.

The V call is TRBV5-1, the J call TRBJ1-4, with a weak D call TRBD1 (5 bases). Germline V gene data show CDR1 as SGHRS and CDR2 as YFSETQ. V was cut by 2 bases and J by 7 bases, with 21 bases left in between. The CDR3 is 17 amino acids. CDR3 DNA sequence: TGCGCCAGCAGCTTATACCCCCCGGCAGGGCCAGGTGAAAAACTGTTTTTT. Translated: CASSLYPPAGPGEKLFF.

This clone was detected only once. J is TRBJ1-1 and V is TRBV7-9; TRBD1 matches at 9 bases. V shed 5 bases and J 9 bases; nucleotides not matched to a gene: 7. The CDR3 runs to 13 residues. CDR1 and CDR2 from the germline V gene are SEHNR and FQNEAQ (reference sequence). The chain's CDR3 is CASSTGQGLKAFF. The CDR3 DNA sequence: TGTGCCAGCAGCACGGGACAGGGCCTTAAAGCTTTCTTT.

The chain has TRBV5-1 and TRBJ1-4, with a weak D call TRBD1 (5 bases). Germline V gene data show CDR1 as SGHRS and CDR2 as YFSETQ. Trimming stripped 3 bases from V and 0 bases from J, with 9 bases between. The CDR3 is made up of 15 amino acids. This CDR3 is CASSSQTATNEKLFF. CDR3 coding DNA: TGCGCCAGCAGCTCCCAGACAGCAACTAATGAAAAACTGTTTTTT. The entire variable domain, with the rest obtained from reference TRBV5-1 and TRBJ1-4, is as follows: KAGVTQTPRYLIKTRGQQVTLSCSPISGHRSVSWYQQTPGQGLQFLFEYFSETQRNKGNFPGRFSGRQFSNSRSEMNVSTLELGDSALYLCASSSQTATNEKLFFGSGTQLSVL.

The V gene is TRBV2, the J gene TRBJ2-5, with D unresolved. This CDR3 has 13 residues. Germline V CDR1 and CDR2: SNHLY, FYNNEI. V was trimmed by 0 bases and J by 5 bases, leaving 7 bases between them. The CDR3 DNA sequence: TGTGCCAGCAGTGAAGCGATTCGGGAGACCCAGTACTTC. It translates to CASSEAIRETQYF.

The chain combines TRBV5-1 with TRBJ2-7; D is perhaps TRBD1 (9 bases). This CDR3 comprises 15 residues. Germline CDR1 and CDR2: SGHRS and YFSETQ. Trimming pared 7 bases from V and 3 bases from J, leaving 20 bases between. CDR3 nucleotides: TGCGCCAGCCGCGGGGGGCGACAGGGGGACTACGAGCAGTACTTC. Amino acids: CASRGGRQGDYEQYF. The variable domain in full, completed from reference TRBV5-1 and TRBJ2-7, reads KAGVTQTPRYLIKTRGQQVTLSCSPISGHRSVSWYQQTPGQGLQFLFEYFSETQRNKGNFPGRFSGRQFSNSRSEMNVSTLELGDSALYLCASRGGRQGDYEQYFGPGTRLTVT.

This rearrangement joins TRBV6-5 to TRBJ1-2; TRBD1 might be the D (6 bases). There are 11 residues in the CDR3. The germline V gene encodes CDR1 MNHEY and CDR2 SVGAGI. With 4 bases removed from V and 6 bases from J, the gap between germline ends came to 6 bases. CDR3 sequence (DNA): TGTGCCAGCAGTTCAGGGGATGGCTACACCTTC. This encodes CASSSGDGYTF.

The chain couples TRBV5-1 to TRBJ2-5, with TRBD1 as a possible D gene (5 bases). The CDR3 consists of 17 residues. V lost 0 bases and J 5 bases, leaving 20 bases between the germline ends. Germline-derived CDR1 and CDR2 are SGHRS and YFSETQ. CDR3 DNA: TGCGCCAGCAGCTTGGACCCCGGCGCAGGGTCAGGGGAGACCCAGTACTTC. It encodes CASSLDPGAGSGETQYF.

This chain connects TRBV7-8 to TRBJ1-3; D call uncertain. The CDR3 runs 15 residues. The V gene lost 1 base and the J gene lost 0 bases, with 7 bases spanning the gap. Germline V gives CDR1 SGHVS, CDR2 FQNEAQ. For the CDR3, the DNA is TGTGCCAGCAGCTTAGTCGGTAACTCTGGAAACACCATATATTTT. Translated, it gives CASSLVGNSGNTIYF. Full variable domain (missing parts from reference TRBV7-8 and TRBJ1-3): GAGVSQSPRYKVAKRGQDVALRCDPISGHVSLFWYQQALGQGPEFLTYFQNEAQLDKSGLPSDRFFAERPEGSVSTLKIQRTQQEDSAVYLCASSLVGNSGNTIYFGEGSWLTVV.

This chain links TRBV19 with TRBJ1-2; TRBD1 matches 7 bases. This CDR3 spans 14 amino acids. With 9 bases clipped from V and 8 bases from J, the junction kept 15 bases outside the gene matches. The V gene's germline CDR1 is LNHDA and CDR2 SQIVND (reference sequence). The CDR3 DNA reads as TGTGCCAGCCGGGACAGAGGGGGTGAAAGGGGCTACACCTTC. It encodes CASRDRGGERGYTF.

This chain uses TRBV4-2 with TRBJ1-6, with D unclear. The germline V gene has CDR1 LGHNA and CDR2 YNFKEQ. The CDR3 covers 19 residues. V was clipped by 3 bases and J by 5 bases, with 23 bases between them. CDR3 in DNA: TGTGCCAGCAGCCAGAACTTGGGTTACGGAGAATTCAATAATTCACCCCTCCACTTT. Protein: CASSQNLGYGEFNNSPLHF.

The chain couples TRBV4-1 to TRBJ2-2; 9 nucleotides match TRBD2. Germline V gene data show CDR1 as MGHRA and CDR2 as YSYEKL. Trimming took 4 bases from V and 6 from J; bases not matched to a gene: 12. The CDR3 covers 17 residues. The CDR3 protein is CASSRNSGGPSSGELFF. DNA of the CDR3: TGCGCCAGCAGCCGGAATAGCGGGGGACCTTCTTCCGGGGAGCTGTTTTTT.

This chain connects TRBV10-2 to TRBJ1-2; 8 positions agree with TRBD1. The ends lost 1 base at V and 5 bases at J; junction bases unmatched: 3. CDR3 length: 14 residues. Looked up from germline, CDR1 is WSHSY and CDR2 is SAAADI. The CDR3 DNA sequence: TGCGCCAGCAGTGAGTACTGGACAGGGTATGGCTACACCTTC. Residues: CASSEYWTGYGYTF.

This chain uses TRBV11-2 with TRBJ1-2; the match to TRBD1 covers 7 bases. The CDR3 contains 15 residues. With V trimmed by 3 bases and J by 8 bases, 12 bases remained unmatched. Germline V lookup: CDR1 SGHAT, CDR2 FQNNGV. CDR3 in DNA: TGTGCCAGCAGCTTGTTCGGGACAGTGAGGGAAGGCTACACCTTC. It is translated as CASSLFGTVREGYTF. Filled out from reference TRBV11-2 and TRBJ1-2, the complete variable domain reads EAGVAQSPRYKIIEKRQSVAFWCNPISGHATLYWYQQILGQGPKLLIQFQNNGVVDDSQLPKDRFSAERLKGVDSTLKIQPAKLEDSAVYLCASSLFGTVREGYTFGSGTRLTVV.

This clone was counted a few times. The CDR3 DNA is TGCGCCAGCAGCCAAGATGAGGGTTGGAATTCACCCCTCCACTTT. It encodes CASSQDEGWNSPLHF. The genes are TRBV4-3 and TRBJ1-6; D is undetermined. The V end lost 0 bases, the J end lost 7 bases, and 10 bases lay between the germline ends. CDR1 is LGHNA and CDR2 is YSLEER in the germline V gene. The CDR3 contains 15 residues.

This rearrangement joins TRBV5-4 to TRBJ2-1; 11 positions agree with TRBD2. The CDR3 is 15 residues long. V lost 6 bases to trimming and J lost 2 bases; unmatched junction nucleotides: 4. Germline V gene data show CDR1 as SGHNT and CDR2 as YYREEE (reference sequence). The CDR3 sequence: CASNLAGGPYNEQFF. The CDR3 bases are TGTGCCAGCAATTTAGCGGGGGGGCCCTACAATGAGCAGTTCTTC.